This is a list of T cell receptor beta chains from one sample in a study of T-cell reconstitution after alpha-beta-depleted transplantation in children. TCRdb recomputed calls from the PCR reads with MiXCR, one row per CDR3 protein. This sample has about 1,000,000 distinct CDR3 sequences, with about 29% found just once. The source material was PBMCs, mostly from graft donor cells, sampled 360 days after TCRalphabeta/CD19-depleted stem cell transplant. Receptor source: a boy in the first two years of life who had a stem cell transplant for SCID, so the T cells may come from the graft donor. CDR3s include the opening cysteine and the closing phenylalanine or tryptophan. The size entry is marked missing in some rows and otherwise reads once, few, many or a size class.

length,J,size,V,CDR3
16,TRBJ2-1,NA,TRBV9,CASSPRTSGGAVRQFF
12,TRBJ2-5,few,TRBV15,CATSTVGETQYF
12,TRBJ2-3,NA,TRBV12-3/TRBV12-4,CAKRQATDTQYF
13,TRBJ2-3,once,TRBV20-1,CSASGRGIDTQYF
13,TRBJ2-5,NA,TRBV12-3/TRBV12-4,CASSPPGQGTQYF
15,TRBJ2-2,NA,TRBV9,CASSVAGPNTGELFF
12,TRBJ2-5,few,TRBV30,CAWSAKTGVQYF
16,TRBJ1-5,NA,TRBV20-1,CSAGTGGRYSNQPQHF
13,TRBJ2-2,NA,TRBV7-8,CASSTGVTGELFF
16,TRBJ2-3,few,TRBV24-1,CATSDPSSGGTDTQYF
14,TRBJ2-1,NA,TRBV29-1,CSVEEWTSEDEQFF
15,TRBJ1-6,NA,TRBV5-1,CASSLGPGVTSPLHF
15,TRBJ2-7,NA,TRBV20-1,CSAMAPQSNYYEQYF
12,TRBJ1-4,few,TRBV29-1,CSVRQADEKLFF
14,TRBJ2-7,few,TRBV2,CASSVGPGNYEQYF